This TCR beta chain was retrieved from a study of blood T cell repertoires in COVID-19. TCRdb's table, derived via immunoSEQ multiplex PCR, lists solely in-frame clones and lacks some. The sample shows roughly 200,000 clones, around nine tenths of them seen only once. Trimming took off 2 bases at V and 4 bases at J, with 6 bases between the two ends. Germline V lookup: CDR1 SGHAT, CDR2 FQDESV (reference sequence). The CDR3 is made up of 12 amino acids. The sequenced sample was peripheral blood. This rearrangement joins TRBV11-1 to TRBJ2-7; D call uncertain. The source is a woman aged 18-29 years who had recovered from COVID-19. The CDR3 sequence: CASSLSGYEQYF. The DNA of the CDR3 is TGTGCCAGCAGCTTATCAGGATACGAGCAGTACTTC.